This section outlines one TCR beta chain sequence together with its context. The data were taken from a study of blood T cell repertoires in COVID-19. Overall study: Researchers got acute and convalescent COVID-19 samples from the United States, Italy and Spain. T cells, B-cell-depleted T cells, or PBMCs supplied cDNA or gDNA.

The CDR3 is 13 residues long. With V trimmed by 7 bases and J by 6 bases, 6 bases remained unmatched. Germline CDR1 and CDR2: LNHDA and SQIVND (reference sequence). Methods used by the authors: Nucleated cell counts were estimated from reference gene primer amplification. The table came from immunoSEQ multiplex PCR; TCRdb's copy has only in-frame clones and leaves some out. V, J and clone size reflect that table, while D and trimming were determined from the DNA. The sample records a few hundred thousand clones, roughly 82% being singletons. The specimen sequenced was peripheral blood. This sequence originates from a woman in her forties who had recovered from COVID-19. This chain joins TRBV19 and TRBJ1-5, with 7 bases lining up with TRBD1. Written as DNA, the CDR3 is TGTGCCAGTACAATACAGGGGAGTCAGCCCCAGCATTTT. As protein: CASTIQGSQPQHF.